This T cell receptor (beta chain) was recorded in a study of blood T cell repertoires in COVID-19. Some clones are missing from TCRdb's copy, which holds only in-frame ones; the method was immunoSEQ multiplex PCR. Of around 700,000 clones listed, 75% to 90% are singletons. This CDR3 has 15 residues. The germline gives CDR1 MNHEY, CDR2 SMNVEV (reference sequence). J was trimmed by 1 base and V by 6 bases; bases with no gene match: 4. This clone was recorded only once. This receptor was taken from a woman younger than 30 with acute or convalescent COVID-19. Sample: peripheral blood. V is TRBV27 and J is TRBJ2-2; 8 bases match TRBD1. The CDR3 loop is CASSRDRGNTGELFF. CDR3 bases: TGTGCCAGCAGCCGAGACAGGGGGAACACCGGGGAGCTGTTTTTT.